A selection of T cell receptor beta chains follows, all from one sample in a study of OX40 agonist ivuxolimab in advanced cancers. The data were produced by immunoSEQ multiplex PCR, yet TCRdb's version contains in-frame clones alone and is incomplete. In the table there are around 50,000 clones, around nine tenths of which are singletons. Sequenced here: CD4+ or CD8+ T cells sorted from blood, sampled in a trial of the OX40 agonist ivuxolimab. These receptors were taken from an adult with an advanced solid tumor such as melanoma, head and neck, liver or kidney cancer. The CDR3 runs from the conserved cysteine through the conserved F or W. Each record gives: V gene, J gene, clone size, D gene, CDR3 DNA, CDR3 protein. A D gene is named only where the DNA matches it firmly. Only part of the rows carry a size: once, few, many, or a class if the clone is expanded.

TRBV5-1,TRBJ1-4,-,-,TGCGCCAGCAGCCTACTGACAGCAACTAATGAAAAACTGTTTTTT,CASSLLTATNEKLFF
TRBV2,TRBJ2-7,-,-,TGTGCCAGCAGTACGCAGGGTCTTCCGGGCGAGCAGTACTTC,CASSTQGLPGEQYF
TRBV5-4,TRBJ2-5,-,TRBD2,TGTGCCAGCAGCCCCCGGACTAGCGGGAGGGGAGAGACCCAGTACTTC,CASSPRTSGRGETQYF
TRBV14,TRBJ1-5,-,-,TGTGCCAGCAGCCAAGACAGGGTTCAGCCCCAGCATTTT,CASSQDRVQPQHF
TRBV5-6,TRBJ2-7,-,TRBD2,TGTGCCAGCAGCTTGGAGCCTAGCGGGACTACGGGGCAGTACTTC,CASSLEPSGTTGQYF
TRBV7-9,TRBJ1-1,-,TRBD1,TGTGCCAGCAGCCCACAGGGGGCGCCGGGAACTGAAGCTTTCTTT,CASSPQGAPGTEAFF
TRBV7-9,TRBJ2-2,-,TRBD2,TGTGCCAGCAGACCGGGACTAGCGAACACCGGGGAGCTGTTTTTT,CASRPGLANTGELFF
TRBV2,TRBJ2-4,-,-,TGTGCCAGCAGTGAACAACCACACTCCGGGGTCATTCAGTACTTC,CASSEQPHSGVIQYF
TRBV27,TRBJ1-1,-,-,TGTGCCAGCAGTTTATTAGGGTTTGGCACTGAAGCTTTCTTT,CASSLLGFGTEAFF
TRBV6-1,TRBJ1-4,once,-,TGTGCCAGCAGTGAATTCGGCACCCTTAATGAAAAACTGTTTTTT,CASSEFGTLNEKLFF
TRBV19,TRBJ2-5,-,-,TGTGCCAGTAGGACAACAGAGCAAGAGACCCAGTACTTC,CASRTTEQETQYF
TRBV28,TRBJ1-5,-,-,TGTGCCACTCATCGCGGGACGGAGAAAGGGAAGCCCCAGCATTTT,CATHRGTEKGKPQHF
TRBV27,TRBJ1-3,-,-,TGTGCCAGCAGTCCAATCGACCAGGGGACACGCGGAAACACCATATATTTT,CASSPIDQGTRGNTIYF
TRBV19,TRBJ1-5,-,TRBD1,TGTGCCAGTAGTACGCCAGGGGGTAGCAATCAGCCCCAGCATTTT,CASSTPGGSNQPQHF
TRBV7-9,TRBJ2-5,-,TRBD2,TGTGCCAGCAGCCCCCGGACTAGCGGGAGAGCTAAGCAAGAGACCCAGTACTTC,CASSPRTSGRAKQETQYF